There are a few counts of the clone carrying this T cell receptor beta chain. Its antigen is undetermined. Selection for sequencing was limited to patients who had shown CD8+CD57+ cell expansion by flow cytometry. All patients were therapy-naive when blood was sampled. The CDR3 is 13 amino acids. The V gene end was trimmed by 3 bases and the J gene end by 8 bases; junction bases not matched to a gene: 6. Germline assignment: CDR1 KGHSH and CDR2 LQKENI. The template used for profiling TCR beta VDJ and CDR3 was genomic DNA. TCRdb analysed the reads with MiXCR anew, one entry per CDR3 protein. Seen here are under 200,000 distinct CDR3 sequences, roughly 45% observed once, and the top ten hold 3.2%. The source of the sample is a study of CD8+CD57+ T cells in acquired aplastic anemia. The wider study: The average for DNA from sorted CD4+ and CD8+ cells was around 3.5 ug. Study-wide findings and caveats: The study identified about 30 CD8+ CDR3 sequences shared by patients and controls. Patients did not significantly differ from controls in CD8+ Simpson's diversity.

Sequenced sample: sorted CD4+, CD8+, or CD8+CD57+ T cells (not recorded which) from PBMCs. This rearrangement joins TRBV18 to TRBJ1-2; TRBD1 aligns across 7 bases. The receptor was derived from a human donor with aplastic anemia. The CDR3 bases are TGTGCCAGCTCACCGATAGACAGGGACGGCTACACCTTC. It specifies CASSPIDRDGYTF.